This T cell receptor beta chain was recovered during a study of blood T cell repertoires in COVID-19. V was trimmed by 5 bases and J by 12 bases, leaving 25 bases between them. The CDR3 has 15 amino acids. Germline loops: CDR1 SEHNR, CDR2 FQNEAQ (reference sequence). TCRdb's table, derived via immunoSEQ multiplex PCR, lists solely in-frame clones and lacks some. The table shows hundreds of thousands of clones, with around nine tenths occurring only once. V and J are TRBV7-9 and TRBJ1-1; D is perhaps TRBD1 (6 bases). Sequencing was carried out using PBMCs or T cells enriched from blood (not recorded which). This clonotype was sampled from a man between 60 and 75 years old who had recovered from COVID-19. In DNA form, the CDR3 reads TGTGCCAGCAGCAAACGGGCGGGGGCTTTTATCGGTCCTTTCTTT. This sequence encodes CASSKRAGAFIGPFF.